Shown below are 28 T cell receptor beta chains from a single sample sequenced in a study of identical twins. From the 5' RACE reads, TCRdb called clonotypes with MiXCR, one entry per CDR3 protein. The table shows 600,000 to 800,000 distinct CDR3 sequences, with 21% occurring only once. These data were also reused for a study on T cells expressing NK-cell markers.

Sequenced material: PBMCs. These receptors all come from a woman younger than 30 in good health.

The chain couples TRBV12-3 or TRBV12-4 to TRBJ2-1; 8 positions match TRBD2. The CDR3 totals 15 residues. The ends lost 6 bases at V and 3 bases at J; junction bases unmatched: 7. This chain's CDR3 is CASSRSGGFYNEQFF. CDR3 DNA: TGTGCCAGCAGCAGGAGCGGGGGATTCTACAATGAGCAGTTCTTC.

The sample holds many counts of this clonotype. The J gene is TRBJ1-2, the V gene TRBV12-3 or TRBV12-4; D unresolved. This CDR3 has 12 residues. Deletions cut 5 bases from V and 7 bases from J, with 11 bases between. CDR3 sequence: CASSPGKTGYTF. For the CDR3, the DNA is TGTGCCAGCAGTCCTGGGAAGACTGGCTACACCTTC.

The chain has TRBV2 and TRBJ1-1, with 7 nucleotides matching TRBD1. The CDR3 runs to 13 residues. With V trimmed by 6 bases and J by 6 bases, 7 bases remained unmatched. CDR1 and CDR2 from the germline V gene are SNHLY and FYNNEI. The CDR3 region has the DNA TGTGCCAGCAGGAGGGGGACAGAGGCTGAAGCTTTCTTT. Translating gives CASRRGTEAEAFF. Full variable domain (outside the CDR3, taken from reference TRBV2 and TRBJ1-1): EPEVTQTPSHQVTQMGQEVILRCVPISNHLYFYWYRQILGQKVEFLVSFYNNEISEKSEIFDDQFSVERPDGSNFTLKIRSTKLEDSAMYFCASRRGTEAEAFFGQGTRLTVV.

CDR3 region: CASRDETGESEKLFF. In DNA form, the CDR3 reads TGTGCCAGCAGGGACGAGACAGGGGAGAGTGAAAAACTGTTTTTT. This chain links TRBV6-1 with TRBJ1-4, with 8 positions matching TRBD1. The CDR3 runs 15 residues. The germline gives CDR1 MNHNS, CDR2 SASEGT. Trimming took 6 bases from V and 7 from J; bases not matched to a gene: 10.

V and J are TRBV18 and TRBJ1-2; maybe TRBD1 (6 bases). Looked up from germline, CDR1 is KGHSH and CDR2 is LQKENI. This CDR3 is built from 15 residues. V gave up 3 bases and J gave up 3 bases, with 14 bases separating them. CDR3 DNA sequence: TGTGCCAGCTCACCCCAGACAGGCGAGGACTATGGCTACACCTTC. It yields the protein CASSPQTGEDYGYTF.

This clonotype was observed a few times. This chain joins TRBV4-3 and TRBJ2-1; D may be TRBD1 (6 bases). This CDR3 is built from 13 residues. Germline-derived CDR1 and CDR2 are LGHNA and YSLEER. V lost 1 base and J 11 bases, leaving 12 bases between the germline ends. The CDR3 region is CASSQALGTQQFF. CDR3 bases: TGCGCCAGCAGCCAAGCTCTCGGGACACAGCAGTTCTTC.

This clonotype was observed many times. The V call is TRBV23-1, the J call TRBJ2-3, with D hard to call. TRBV23-1 is sorted into the ORF group, with uncertain function. Deletions cut 6 bases from V and 2 bases from J, with 9 bases between. CDR3 length equals 13 residues. The CDR3 DNA sequence: TGCGCCAGCAGCCCCCGGCCCACAGATACGCAGTATTTT. The encoded protein is CASSPRPTDTQYF.

The CDR3 nucleotides are TGTGCCAGCAGCCCGATGGGTAGCAGCTCCTACGAGCAGTACTTC. This codes for CASSPMGSSSYEQYF. The chain recombines TRBV12-3 or TRBV12-4 with TRBJ2-7, with D unresolved. The CDR3 runs 15 residues. V was shortened by 6 bases and J by 0 bases, with 15 bases between the two germline ends.

V usage is TRBV5-1 and J usage is TRBJ2-7; possibly TRBD1 or TRBD2 for D (6 bases each). Germline V gene data show CDR1 as SGHRS and CDR2 as YFSETQ. The CDR3 consists of 15 residues. The V and J ends lost 0 bases and 6 bases respectively, with 16 bases between them. CDR3 in amino acids: CASSLAPGAIREQYF. CDR3 bases: TGCGCCAGCAGCTTGGCTCCGGGGGCGATTCGCGAGCAGTACTTC.

There are a few counts of this clonotype. J is TRBJ1-1 and V is TRBV20-1; tentative D call: TRBD1 (5 bases). Germline values: CDR1 DFQATT, CDR2 SNEGSKA (reference sequence). The CDR3 extends over 14 amino acids. The V end was cut by 5 bases, the J end by 2 bases, with 15 bases between. The CDR3 sequence: CSAGNTGTNTEAFF. CDR3 DNA sequence: TGCAGTGCTGGAAACACCGGGACCAACACTGAAGCTTTCTTT.

V gene TRBV20-1 combines with J gene TRBJ2-5; TRBD2 matches 11 bases. Germline CDR1 and CDR2: DFQATT and SNEGSKA (reference sequence). V shed 4 bases, J shed 10 bases, and the junction held 11 bases outside the gene matches. This CDR3 spans 14 amino acids. CDR3 sequence reads: CSAISGGANRGQYF. CDR3 coding DNA: TGCAGTGCTATTAGCGGGGGGGCCAATCGGGGCCAGTACTTC.

This clonotype was counted a few times. This rearrangement joins TRBV18 to TRBJ2-7, with unresolved D. V lost 2 bases and J lost 3, with 14 bases in between. The CDR3 is made up of 15 amino acids. Germline V CDR1 and CDR2: KGHSH, LQKENI. The CDR3 nucleotides are TGTGCCAGCTCACCAGTCGAGACACAATACTACGAGCAGTACTTC. Residues: CASSPVETQYYEQYF.

The chain links TRBV7-2 to TRBJ2-2; 10 bases are shared with TRBD2. The V gene end was trimmed by 2 bases and the J gene end by 3 bases; junction bases not matched to a gene: 3. Germline V gives CDR1 SGHTA, CDR2 FQGNSA. The CDR3 contains 16 residues. This chain's CDR3 is CASSLWTSGYTGELFF. CDR3 nucleotide sequence: TGTGCCAGCAGCTTATGGACTAGCGGATACACCGGGGAGCTGTTTTTT.

Ten or more counts support this clonotype. The chain recombines TRBV12-3 or TRBV12-4 with TRBJ2-7; weak D call: TRBD2 (5 bases). Trimming stripped 3 bases from V and 6 bases from J, with 12 bases between. The CDR3 runs 13 residues. The CDR3: CASSFGLKIEQYF. The CDR3, as DNA: TGTGCCAGCAGTTTCGGACTGAAGATCGAGCAGTACTTC.

This clonotype was detected only a few times. The chain links TRBV5-1 to TRBJ2-6; D may be TRBD2 (5 bases). V was shortened by 2 bases and J by 0 bases, with 9 bases between the two germline ends. The CDR3 has 16 residues. The germline gives CDR1 SGHRS, CDR2 YFSETQ. The CDR3 coding sequence is TGCGCCAGCAGCTTAGGAGGTCGCTCTGGGGCCAACGTCCTGACTTTC. It encodes CASSLGGRSGANVLTF.

In nucleotides, the CDR3 is TGCGCCAGCAGACCAATGGGAATGGTTTCCGGGGAGCTGTTTTTT. Translating gives CASRPMGMVSGELFF. V gene TRBV5-1 combines with J gene TRBJ2-2; the D is unclear. Trimming removed 5 bases at V and 6 bases at J, with 17 bases between. CDR1 is SGHRS and CDR2 is YFSETQ in the germline V gene. This CDR3 has 15 amino acids.

This clonotype was counted at least ten times. The V call is TRBV13, the J call TRBJ2-7; D unresolved. The germline CDR1 and CDR2 sequences are PRHDT and FYEKMQ (reference sequence). This CDR3 contains 12 residues. V was shortened by 3 bases and J by 6 bases, with 9 bases between the two germline ends. The CDR3 loop reads CASSFPNREQYF. CDR3 DNA: TGTGCCAGCAGCTTCCCCAATCGCGAGCAGTACTTC.

The chain joins TRBV12-3 or TRBV12-4 to TRBJ1-4; 8 positions agree with TRBD1. J was trimmed by 4 bases and V by 5 bases; bases with no gene match: 3. There are 14 residues in the CDR3. DNA of the CDR3: TGTGCCAGCAGTGTTACAGGGGGTAATGAAAAACTGTTTTTT. This gives the protein CASSVTGGNEKLFF.

This clonotype was counted ten times or more. This chain joins TRBV12-3 or TRBV12-4 and TRBJ1-2; 7 nucleotides align to TRBD1. Trimming removed 4 bases from V and 4 bases from J; junction bases left unmatched: 3. This CDR3 has 13 residues. The CDR3 is CASSSGGVYGYTF. The DNA of the CDR3 is TGTGCCAGCAGTTCAGGGGGAGTCTATGGCTACACCTTC.

The chain links TRBV6-2 or TRBV6-3 to TRBJ1-1; TRBD1 is a possible D gene (6 bases). The CDR3 spans 15 residues. Germline loops: CDR1 MNHEY, CDR2 SVGEGT. The V end was cut by 6 bases, the J end by 1 base, with 15 bases between. Written as DNA, the CDR3 is TGTGCCAGCAGACCAACACAGGGCCAGAACACTGAAGCTTTCTTT. This encodes CASRPTQGQNTEAFF.

The chain has TRBV6-5 and TRBJ2-3; D is possibly TRBD1 (5 bases). The length of the CDR3 is 15 residues. Trimming removed 2 bases at V and 6 bases at J, with 15 bases between. Germline V lookup: CDR1 MNHEY, CDR2 SVGAGI. CDR3 sequence: CASSYDGRAGDTQYF. The CDR3 DNA follows: TGTGCCAGCAGTTACGATGGCAGGGCTGGCGATACGCAGTATTTT.

The sample holds many counts of this clonotype. The rearrangement joins TRBV29-1 to TRBJ2-2; no clear D. Trimming shortened V by 3 bases and J by 0 bases, and 2 bases separated the two germline ends. CDR3 length: 12 amino acids. Germline-derived CDR1 and CDR2 are SQVTM and ANQGSEA. The CDR3, as DNA: TGCAGCGTTGACCCGAACACCGGGGAGCTGTTTTTT. It is translated as CSVDPNTGELFF.

The chain links TRBV4-3 to TRBJ2-2; 9 nucleotides match TRBD2. The CDR3 has 15 amino acids. Germline CDR1 reads LGHNA; CDR2 reads YSLEER. Unmatched junction bases numbered 3, after V lost 2 bases and J lost 5 bases. CDR3 DNA: TGCGCCAGCAGCCAACGTAGCGGGGGTACCGGGGAGCTGTTTTTT. Protein: CASSQRSGGTGELFF.

The chain carries TRBV7-6 and TRBJ1-3, with D tentatively TRBD1 (5 bases). The CDR3 loop spans 14 amino acids. The V gene's germline CDR1 is SGHVS and CDR2 FNYEAQ. V lost 7 bases and J lost 0, with 10 bases in between. The DNA of the CDR3 is TGTGCCAGCACCAAGGGGTACTCTGGAAACACCATATATTTT. Its protein product is CASTKGYSGNTIYF.

In this sample, this clonotype turned up many times. The chain's CDR3 is CASTMGLAVTDTQYF. The CDR3 DNA reads TGTGCCAGCACCATGGGACTAGCGGTAACAGATACGCAGTATTTT. The chain carries TRBV12-3 or TRBV12-4 and TRBJ2-3; 11 bases are shared with TRBD2. Losses at the gene ends were 7 bases for V and 3 bases for J; bases not matched to a gene: 6. The CDR3 sequence is 15 residues long.

This clonotype showed up many times. The chain couples TRBV20-1 to TRBJ1-1, with a tentative D call TRBD1 (5 bases). This CDR3 region has 12 residues. Trimming shortened V by 3 bases and J by 8 bases, and 13 bases separated the two germline ends. The germline CDR1 and CDR2 sequences are DFQATT and SNEGSKA (reference sequence). CDR3 DNA sequence: TGCAGTGCTAGGCCCATTGGGGCCGAAGCTTTCTTT. Amino acid sequence: CSARPIGAEAFF.

This clonotype was counted a few times. The rearrangement uses TRBV24-1 and TRBJ2-1, with D possibly being TRBD1 or TRBD2 (5 bases each). Deletions cut 3 bases from V and 8 bases from J, with 22 bases between. The CDR3 has 17 residues. CDR1 and CDR2 from the germline V gene are KGHDR and SFDVKD. Written as DNA, the CDR3 is TGTGCCACCAGTGATAGGAGTTCAGGGTCGGGAAGGGATGAGCAGTTCTTC. Its protein is CATSDRSSGSGRDEQFF.

This rearrangement joins TRBV12-3 or TRBV12-4 to TRBJ2-2, with unresolved D. CDR3 length equals 13 residues. V gave up 6 bases and J gave up 9 bases, with 14 bases separating them. CDR3: CASRSPWAWELFF. CDR3 in DNA: TGTGCCAGCAGAAGTCCGTGGGCATGGGAGCTGTTTTTT.